This TCR beta chain comes out of a study of identical twins. Each CDR3 protein is one row after TCRdb ran MiXCR on the 5' RACE reads. The data contain about 340,000 distinct CDR3 sequences, 9% to 15% of them seen just once; the ten biggest clones take up around 6.9%. Worth noting for this clonotype: Its antigen is not identified.

Points from the study as a whole: Abundant beta clonotypes from cord blood bore fewer insertions; memory repertoires lacked this pattern. Models underestimated out-of-frame TCR alpha sharing in monozygotic twins.

The V gene's germline CDR1 is DFQATT and CDR2 SNEGSKA (reference sequence). V lost 0 bases, J lost 5 bases, and 14 bases stayed unmatched. This CDR3 is built from 18 residues. Another study also made use of these data, one on yellow fever vaccine responses in identical twins.

The sample consisted of CD8+ T cells sorted from blood. The chain combines TRBV20-1 with TRBJ2-5; 11 positions agree with TRBD2. The receptor comes from a woman between 18 and 29 years old in good health. CDR3 nucleotides: TGCAGTGCTAGAGATCGGGGATTAGCGGGAGGGCCCAAGGAGACCCAGTACTTC. The encoded protein is CSARDRGLAGGPKETQYF.